This TCR beta chain was identified during a study of blood T cell repertoires in COVID-19 (dated by TCRdb to 2018 to 2021). Looking at the study overall: Samples covering the acute and convalescent phases of COVID-19 were provided by collaborators in the United States, Italy and Spain. The repertoires were made available in a free public database intended to serve as a resource for research on the immune response to SARS-CoV-2. Subjects who had been exposed to COVID-19, were actively infected with it, or had recovered from it provided the deeply sampled blood TCRbeta repertoires that made up the dataset. A de-identified subject ID, COVID-19 status, age in years and sex were almost always included in the sample metadata. The material from the prospective study consisted of cDNA or gDNA derived from T cells, B-cell-depleted T cells, or PBMCs. HLA class I and class II types, where available, came from metadata supplied by the sample provider rather than from assay-based typing. The samples were drawn from the first 160 participants of the ongoing ImmuneRACE study and from under 1,500 subjects provided by 6 global collaborators. Overall study outcomes, separate from this receptor: Clinical and demographic metadata were provided uncurated, with the amount varying by source and participant.

TCRbeta CDR3 regions were amplified from genomic DNA by means of the immunoSEQ Assay, a bias-controlled multiplex PCR. From the authors' description of their analysis: Nucleated cell counts per sample were estimated from amplification of reference gene primers within the assay. To quantify the absolute abundance of each unique TCRbeta CDR3 rearrangement, sequence reads were collapsed and filtered. For each sample, productive Simpson clonality was calculated as the square root of Simpson's diversity index across productive rearrangements. TCRdb holds this immuneACCESS table with in-frame rearrangements only. Some clones are missing; in checked studies, unresolved V genes explain under half, and the rest has no known cause. That table gives V, J and clone size, and the DNA gave D and trimming. The sample table shows almost 200,000 clones, and about 85% are seen once. The ten biggest clones cover around 0.93% of the sample.

Regarding this clone: It has no known antigen specificity. Base qualities are missing; no much larger clone stands one base away.

One collaborating source in Seattle enrolled patients during active infection and followed them longitudinally through the course of disease. Whole blood was collected in K2EDTA tubes by collaborating institutions according to the institutions' own protocols. Collaborator samples were shipped for TCRbeta analysis as frozen whole blood, isolated PBMCs, or DNA extracted from either sample type. The CDR3, cysteine through phenylalanine, is 14 amino acids long. Only the CDR3 DNA is retained, 42 bases long and in frame from the first base. V lost 3 bases and J lost 3 bases; the stretch between them is 11 bases long. The germline V gene (reference sequence) provides CDR1 LNHDA and CDR2 SQIVND.

The chain was built from TRBV19 and TRBJ1-1, with TRBD1 perhaps the D gene, on 5 matching bases. This TCR came from a man aged 55 to 70 with COVID-19, enrolled during active disease. Specimen: peripheral blood. The base sequence is TGTGCCAGTAGTATTCGGCTACAGGACACTGAAGCTTTCTTT. Its protein is CASSIRLQDTEAFF.